Listed below are T cell receptor beta chains from one sample, sequenced in a study of response to subunit inactivated influenza vaccine. TCRdb processed the RT-PCR reads anew with MiXCR; each CDR3 protein has one entry. The table shows 560,000 or so distinct CDR3 sequences, with roughly 8.2% occurring only once. The specimen comprised PBMCs from blood, sampled less than 30 months after vaccination. These receptors originate from a man between 50 and 75 years old who received an inactivated influenza vaccine. Each CDR3 is given with its conserved first and last residue. Fields, in order: V gene, clone size, D gene, J gene, CDR3 DNA, CDR3 protein. The D gene is left open where the match is weak. The size entry is marked missing in some rows and otherwise reads once, few, many or a size class.

V gene: TRBV7-2; clone size: NA; D gene: NA; J gene: TRBJ2-7; CDR3 DNA: TGTGCCAGCAGCTTAGACGGGACGGGGCCCTACGAGCAGTACTTC; CDR3 protein: CASSLDGTGPYEQYF
V gene: TRBV19; clone size: few; D gene: NA; J gene: TRBJ2-3; CDR3 DNA: TGTGCCAGTCATAGCGGGCGGCAAGGGGGGGTAGATACGCAGTATTTT; CDR3 protein: CASHSGRQGGVDTQYF
V gene: TRBV7-8; clone size: NA; D gene: TRBD2; J gene: TRBJ2-1; CDR3 DNA: TGTGCCAGCAGCTTAGGCGGGAGTTATGAGCAGTTCTTC; CDR3 protein: CASSLGGSYEQFF
V gene: TRBV6-5; clone size: NA; D gene: TRBD2; J gene: TRBJ2-3; CDR3 DNA: TGTGCCAGCAGTTACTCGATTTCGGGGGGGGAGACAGATACGCAGTATTTT; CDR3 protein: CASSYSISGGETDTQYF
V gene: TRBV4-3; clone size: few; D gene: NA; J gene: TRBJ1-2; CDR3 DNA: TGCGCCAGCAGCCACCTCCACAGGGAGAGTGGCTACACCTTC; CDR3 protein: CASSHLHRESGYTF
V gene: TRBV9; clone size: few; D gene: NA; J gene: TRBJ2-5; CDR3 DNA: TGTGCCAGCAGCGTCTCCCCCAAGAGTCAAGAGACCCAGTACTTC; CDR3 protein: CASSVSPKSQETQYF
V gene: TRBV5-1; clone size: many; D gene: NA; J gene: TRBJ1-1; CDR3 DNA: TGCGCCAGCAGCCCCGAGGTTGGTGTCACTGAAGCTTTCTTT; CDR3 protein: CASSPEVGVTEAFF
V gene: TRBV5-1; clone size: many; D gene: NA; J gene: TRBJ2-1; CDR3 DNA: TGCGCCAGCAGCCAGGATGGGACATATTACAATGAGCAGTTCTTC; CDR3 protein: CASSQDGTYYNEQFF
V gene: TRBV20-1; clone size: few; D gene: TRBD2; J gene: TRBJ2-1; CDR3 DNA: TGCAGTGCTAGAGATCGGCTAGCGGGCTCCTACAATGAGCAGTTCTTC; CDR3 protein: CSARDRLAGSYNEQFF
V gene: TRBV7-8; clone size: NA; D gene: NA; J gene: TRBJ2-7; CDR3 DNA: TGTGCCAGCAGCTTAGGTCCTGCACCTGGTTACGAGCAGTACTTC; CDR3 protein: CASSLGPAPGYEQYF
V gene: TRBV7-9; clone size: few; D gene: NA; J gene: TRBJ2-1; CDR3 DNA: TGTGCCAGCAGCTCCTCAGGGTCCCCCTACAATGAGCAGTTCTTC; CDR3 protein: CASSSSGSPYNEQFF
V gene: TRBV27; clone size: NA; D gene: NA; J gene: TRBJ1-6; CDR3 DNA: TGTGCCAGCAGTTTCGGTGTGGGAAGGGGTAATTCACCCCTCCACTTT; CDR3 protein: CASSFGVGRGNSPLHF
V gene: TRBV7-2; clone size: NA; D gene: TRBD2; J gene: TRBJ2-3; CDR3 DNA: TGTGCCAGCAGCTTACGCGGACTAGCGGAACCAGATACGCAGTATTTT; CDR3 protein: CASSLRGLAEPDTQYF
V gene: TRBV7-8; clone size: few; D gene: NA; J gene: TRBJ1-2; CDR3 DNA: TGTGCCAGCAGCTTAGACGGACTATGGACCTTC; CDR3 protein: CASSLDGLWTF
V gene: TRBV5-1; clone size: NA; D gene: TRBD1; J gene: TRBJ2-5; CDR3 DNA: TGCGCCAGCAGTGTTAGGACAGGGGGTACAGAGACCCAGTACTTC; CDR3 protein: CASSVRTGGTETQYF
V gene: TRBV6-2/TRBV6-3; clone size: NA; D gene: NA; J gene: TRBJ2-2; CDR3 DNA: TGTGCCAGCAGTTCCGACCGGGACGCGGGAAGGACCGGGGAGCTGTTTTTT; CDR3 protein: CASSSDRDAGRTGELFF
V gene: TRBV24-1; clone size: many; D gene: NA; J gene: TRBJ2-1; CDR3 DNA: TGTGCCACCAGTGATGCCAGACAGAACAATGAGCAGTTCTTC; CDR3 protein: CATSDARQNNEQFF
V gene: TRBV4-1; clone size: NA; D gene: TRBD2; J gene: TRBJ2-1; CDR3 DNA: TGCGCCAGCAGCCAAACTAAGGGGAGCGGGGGGGCTCGGCATGAGCAGTTCTTC; CDR3 protein: CASSQTKGSGGARHEQFF
V gene: TRBV4-2; clone size: few; D gene: NA; J gene: TRBJ2-1; CDR3 DNA: TGTGCCAGCAGCCAAGGACGCGGGAACTCCTACAATGAGCAGTTCTTC; CDR3 protein: CASSQGRGNSYNEQFF
V gene: TRBV6-5; clone size: NA; D gene: NA; J gene: TRBJ1-4; CDR3 DNA: TGTGCCAGCAGTTACTCGAGGCTAGGGAATGAAAAACTGTTTTTT; CDR3 protein: CASSYSRLGNEKLFF
V gene: TRBV29-1; clone size: few; D gene: NA; J gene: TRBJ1-1; CDR3 DNA: TGCAGCGCTAATGGGGGGCGGCGAACTGAAGCTTTCTTT; CDR3 protein: CSANGGRRTEAFF
V gene: TRBV18; clone size: NA; D gene: NA; J gene: TRBJ2-3; CDR3 DNA: TGTGCCAGCTCACCACCTTACGGACAGTTCACAGATACGCAGTATTTT; CDR3 protein: CASSPPYGQFTDTQYF
V gene: TRBV20-1; clone size: few; D gene: NA; J gene: TRBJ2-2; CDR3 DNA: TGCAGTGCTAGTGGGATTTCGTCGGCGAACACCGGGGAGCTGTTTTTT; CDR3 protein: CSASGISSANTGELFF